The 18 T cell receptor beta chains presented below share a single source sample, sequenced in a study of T-cell memory formation after mild COVID-19. TCRdb reprocessed the 5' RACE reads with MiXCR, giving one entry per CDR3 protein. This repertoire shows about 150,000 distinct CDR3 sequences, roughly 6.3% found once; its top ten account for roughly 1.9%. Specimen: PBMCs or a T cell subset sorted from them (not recorded which). All receptors come from an adult woman who had mild COVID-19 (a few samples of this study predate the infection). Cell type and time point are not known.

CDR3 region: CSARSGLAGRGYEQYF. Here the CDR3 DNA reads TGCAGTGCTAGATCGGGACTAGCGGGAAGAGGGTACGAGCAGTACTTC. This chain connects TRBV20-1 to TRBJ2-7; 13 nucleotides align to TRBD2. CDR3 length: 16 residues. With 2 bases clipped from V and 4 bases from J, the junction kept 8 bases outside the gene matches. Germline assignment: CDR1 DFQATT and CDR2 SNEGSKA (reference sequence).

This clonotype was counted many times. The genes are TRBV7-8 and TRBJ2-1; no reliable D call. The V gene's germline CDR1 is SGHVS and CDR2 FQNEAQ. The CDR3 totals 12 residues. With 6 bases removed from V and 4 bases from J, the gap between germline ends came to 7 bases. CDR3: CASSTSYNEQFF. CDR3 DNA: TGTGCCAGCAGTACCTCGTACAATGAGCAGTTCTTC.

This clonotype occurred many times. The chain combines TRBV7-2 with TRBJ2-3; D unclear. The CDR3 is 13 amino acids. V was trimmed by 1 base and J by 6 bases, leaving 8 bases between them. Germline CDR1 is SGHTA and CDR2 is FQGNSA. CDR3 sequence (DNA): TGTGCCAGCAGCTTAGTGACCCCGGATACGCAGTATTTT. As protein: CASSLVTPDTQYF. The whole variable domain, filled in from reference TRBV7-2 and TRBJ2-3, reads GAGVSQSPSNKVTEKGKDVELRCDPISGHTALYWYRQSLGQGLEFLIYFQGNSAPDKSGLPSDRFSAERTGGSVSTLTIQRTQQEDSAVYLCASSLVTPDTQYFGPGTRLTVL.

This clonotype occurred a few times. The V call is TRBV27, the J call TRBJ2-1; no definite D call. The CDR3 runs 10 residues. Germline CDR1 and CDR2: MNHEY and SMNVEV (reference sequence). Trimming took 11 bases from V and 16 from J, leaving 18 bases between them. The CDR3 loop reads CAGPSANPFF. CDR3 sequence (DNA): TGTGCCGGCCCTTCGGCTAACCCCTTCTTC.

This clonotype was observed a few times. V is TRBV5-4 and J is TRBJ2-7, with 9 bases identical to TRBD1. This CDR3 contains 13 residues. After removal of 2 bases from V and 5 bases from J, the junction contained 2 bases not matched to a gene. The V gene's germline CDR1 is SGHNT and CDR2 YYREEE (reference sequence). The chain's CDR3 is CASSLTGGDEQYF. The CDR3 region has the DNA TGTGCCAGCAGCTTAACAGGGGGCGACGAGCAGTACTTC.

The chain joins TRBV27 to TRBJ1-1, with D unresolved. V was pared by 7 bases and J by 8 bases, with 20 bases between. Germline V gene lookup returns CDR1 MNHEY and CDR2 SMNVEV (reference sequence). The CDR3 extends over 14 amino acids. The CDR3 protein is CASTRLVGSIEAFF. The CDR3 DNA is TGTGCCAGCACCAGACTAGTCGGGTCAATAGAAGCTTTCTTT.

This clonotype was found many times. J is TRBJ1-5 and V is TRBV7-2; TRBD1 matches at 8 bases. The CDR3 is made up of 14 amino acids. The germline V gene encodes CDR1 SGHTA and CDR2 FQGNSA. V shed 5 bases, J shed 10 bases, and the junction held 10 bases outside the gene matches. The CDR3 region is CASSLLTGARPQHF. CDR3 nucleotide sequence: TGTGCCAGCAGCCTCTTGACAGGGGCCCGACCCCAGCATTTT.

The chain links TRBV11-2 to TRBJ2-4; possibly TRBD2 for D (5 bases). V was shortened by 1 base and J by 12 bases, with 10 bases between the two germline ends. The germline gives CDR1 SGHAT, CDR2 FQNNGV. This CDR3 is 12 amino acids long. DNA of the CDR3: TGTGCCAGCAGCTTAGGCCCTCGGGATCAGTACTTC. Translating gives CASSLGPRDQYF.

This clonotype has a count of ten or more. The rearrangement uses TRBV7-7 and TRBJ2-5; TRBD1 might be the D (7 bases). Germline V gene lookup returns CDR1 SSHAT and CDR2 FNYEAQ (reference sequence). The CDR3 runs 13 residues. CDR3 sequence (DNA): TGTGCTAGCGGAGGGGGCTACCAAGAGACCCAGTACTTC. Translating it yields CASGGGYQETQYF.

The J gene is TRBJ2-1, the V gene TRBV18; D may be TRBD2 (5 bases). V lost 6 bases and J lost 6, with 18 bases in between. In germline, CDR1 is KGHSH, CDR2 LQKENI. The CDR3 sequence is 15 residues long. Here the CDR3 reads CASSPPMERSNEQFF. In nucleotides, the CDR3 is TGTGCCAGCTCCCCCCCGATGGAGCGGAGCAATGAGCAGTTCTTC. The full variable domain, rest sourced from reference TRBV18 and TRBJ2-1, is NAGVMQNPRHLVRRRGQEARLRCSPMKGHSHVYWYRQLPEEGLKFMVYLQKENIIDESGMPKERFSAEFPKEGPSILRIQQVVRGDSAAYFCASSPPMERSNEQFFGPGTRLTVL.

This clonotype has ten or more counts. The chain has TRBV5-1 and TRBJ2-5; D is ambiguous. Trimming shortened V by 4 bases and J by 5 bases, and 9 bases separated the two germline ends. CDR3 length equals 12 residues. Germline V gene lookup returns CDR1 SGHRS and CDR2 YFSETQ. The CDR3 DNA sequence: TGCGCCAGCAGCGCAGGTCAGGAGACCCAGTACTTC. This encodes CASSAGQETQYF.

This clonotype was detected only a few times. This rearrangement joins TRBV2 to TRBJ2-7; TRBD1 agrees at 7 bases. The CDR3 contains 12 residues. The junction had 3 bases not matched to a gene; V was cut back by 8 bases and J by 2 bases. CDR1 SNHLY and CDR2 FYNNEI come from the germline V gene. CDR3 amino acids: CASWDRAYEQYF. The CDR3 DNA follows: TGTGCCAGCTGGGACAGAGCCTACGAGCAGTACTTC.

This clonotype was picked up many times. The chain uses TRBV20-1 and TRBJ1-1, with TRBD1 matching 9 bases. V gave up 3 bases and J gave up 0 bases; unmatched junction bases: 5. The CDR3 contains 15 residues. Germline lookup yields CDR1 DFQATT and CDR2 SNEGSKA (reference sequence). The CDR3 DNA sequence: TGCAGTGCTAGGGGACAGGGCGTGATGAACACTGAAGCTTTCTTT. The encoded protein is CSARGQGVMNTEAFF.

V gene TRBV5-1 combines with J gene TRBJ2-1, with 11 nucleotides matching TRBD2. The J segment lost 9 bases and the V segment lost 4 bases, leaving 9 bases of the junction unmatched. Germline-derived CDR1 and CDR2 are SGHRS and YFSETQ. The CDR3 covers 15 residues. CDR3 protein: CASSPIAGGPVEQFF. As DNA, the CDR3 is TGCGCCAGCAGCCCAATAGCGGGAGGGCCGGTTGAGCAGTTCTTC.

This clonotype was seen at least ten times. The V call is TRBV7-3, the J call TRBJ2-1; TRBD2 aligns across 14 bases. The CDR3 sequence is 15 residues long. CDR1 and CDR2 from the germline V gene are SGHTA and FQGTGA. V shed 3 bases and J 10 bases; nucleotides not matched to a gene: 5. The CDR3 DNA sequence: TGTGCCAGCAGCTTCGGACTAGCGGGAGGAGGAGAGCAGTTCTTC. It specifies CASSFGLAGGGEQFF.

This clonotype was picked up many times. The gene calls are TRBV5-6 and TRBJ2-2; 12 positions match TRBD2. The CDR3 is made up of 17 amino acids. Germline lookup yields CDR1 SGHDT and CDR2 YYEEEE. Trimming at V came to 4 bases and at J to 1 base, leaving 5 bases not matched to a gene. The CDR3 sequence is CASSGLLAGGNTGELFF. CDR3 DNA: TGTGCCAGCAGCGGCCTACTAGCGGGAGGGAACACCGGGGAGCTGTTTTTT.

This clonotype came up a few times. This chain uses TRBV5-6 with TRBJ2-1, with TRBD2 as a possible D gene (6 bases). The V gene's germline CDR1 is SGHDT and CDR2 YYEEEE. V was trimmed by 4 bases and J by 0 bases, leaving 11 bases between them. The CDR3 has 15 residues. Here the CDR3 DNA reads TGTGCCAGCAGCGGAGGGCCAAGCTCCTACAATGAGCAGTTCTTC. Translating it yields CASSGGPSSYNEQFF.

This clonotype was recorded a few times. V is TRBV12-3 or TRBV12-4 and J is TRBJ1-2; a possible D gene is TRBD1 (5 bases). V was clipped by 3 bases and J by 7 bases, with 12 bases between them. The CDR3 covers 13 residues. The CDR3 region has the DNA TGTGCCAGCAGTTTGAGAGGGGAGGTTGGCTACACCTTC. It translates to CASSLRGEVGYTF.